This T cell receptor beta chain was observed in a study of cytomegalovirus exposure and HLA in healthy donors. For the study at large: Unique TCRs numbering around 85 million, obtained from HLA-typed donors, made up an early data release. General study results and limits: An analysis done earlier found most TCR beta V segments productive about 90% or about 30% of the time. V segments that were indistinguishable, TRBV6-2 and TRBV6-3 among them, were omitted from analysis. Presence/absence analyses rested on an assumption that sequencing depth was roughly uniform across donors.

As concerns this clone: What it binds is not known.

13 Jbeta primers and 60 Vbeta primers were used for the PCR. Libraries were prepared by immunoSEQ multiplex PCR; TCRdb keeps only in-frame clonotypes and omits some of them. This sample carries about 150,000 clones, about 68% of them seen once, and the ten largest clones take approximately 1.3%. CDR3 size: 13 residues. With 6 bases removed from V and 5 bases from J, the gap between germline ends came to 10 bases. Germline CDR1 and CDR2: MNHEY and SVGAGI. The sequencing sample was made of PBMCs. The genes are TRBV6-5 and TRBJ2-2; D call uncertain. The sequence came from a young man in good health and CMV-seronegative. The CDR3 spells CASSPTWTGELFF. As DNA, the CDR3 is TGTGCCAGCAGCCCTACTTGGACCGGGGAGCTGTTTTTT.